This T cell receptor (beta chain) was obtained from a study of blood T cell repertoires in COVID-19. In this sample, this clone turned up once. The CDR3 length is 13 residues. Germline CDR1 ENHRY, CDR2 SYGVKD. Trimming removed 6 bases from V and 4 bases from J; junction bases left unmatched: 5. TCRdb's table, derived via immunoSEQ multiplex PCR, lists solely in-frame clones and lacks some. The profile shows fewer than 250,000 clones, roughly 86% of them singletons. Seattle researchers signed up patients amid active infection and tracked them longitudinally. Sequencing was performed on peripheral blood. The chain uses TRBV10-3 and TRBJ1-2; TRBD1 matches 7 bases. The TCR was taken from a woman of 80 years or more with COVID-19, enrolled during active disease. CDR3 DNA: TGTGCCATCAGCCTCCGGGACAGCTATGGCTACACCTTC. Its protein product is CAISLRDSYGYTF.